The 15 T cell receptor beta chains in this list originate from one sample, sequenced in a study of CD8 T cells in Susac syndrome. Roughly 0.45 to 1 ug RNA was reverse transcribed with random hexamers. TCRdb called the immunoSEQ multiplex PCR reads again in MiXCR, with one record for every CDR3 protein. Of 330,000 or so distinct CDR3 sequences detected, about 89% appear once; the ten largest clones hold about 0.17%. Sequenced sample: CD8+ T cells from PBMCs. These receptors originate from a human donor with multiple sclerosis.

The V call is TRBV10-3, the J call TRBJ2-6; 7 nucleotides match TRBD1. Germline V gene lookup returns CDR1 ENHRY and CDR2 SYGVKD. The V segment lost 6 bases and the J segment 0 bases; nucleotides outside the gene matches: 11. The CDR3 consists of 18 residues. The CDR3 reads CAIRSRTGISSGANVLTF. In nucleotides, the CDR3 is TGTGCCATCAGATCCCGGACAGGTATTAGCTCTGGGGCCAACGTCCTGACTTTC.

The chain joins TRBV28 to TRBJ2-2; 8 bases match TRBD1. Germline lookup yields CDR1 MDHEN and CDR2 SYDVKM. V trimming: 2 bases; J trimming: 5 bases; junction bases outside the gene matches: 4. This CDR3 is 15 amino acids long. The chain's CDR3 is CASSLTGGGTGELFF. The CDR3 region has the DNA TGTGCCAGCAGTTTAACAGGGGGAGGAACCGGGGAGCTGTTTTTT. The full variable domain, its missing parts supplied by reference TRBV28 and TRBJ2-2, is DVKVTQSSRYLVKRTGEKVFLECVQDMDHENMFWYRQDPGLGLRLIYFSYDVKMKEKGDIPEGYSVSREKKERFSLILESASTNQTSMYLCASSLTGGGTGELFFGEGSRLTVL.

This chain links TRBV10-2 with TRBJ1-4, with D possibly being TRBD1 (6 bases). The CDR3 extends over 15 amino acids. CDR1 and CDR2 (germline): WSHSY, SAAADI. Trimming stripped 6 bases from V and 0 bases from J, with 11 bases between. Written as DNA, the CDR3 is TGCGCCAGCAGCCTAGAGGGGGCAACTAATGAAAAACTGTTTTTT. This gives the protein CASSLEGATNEKLFF.

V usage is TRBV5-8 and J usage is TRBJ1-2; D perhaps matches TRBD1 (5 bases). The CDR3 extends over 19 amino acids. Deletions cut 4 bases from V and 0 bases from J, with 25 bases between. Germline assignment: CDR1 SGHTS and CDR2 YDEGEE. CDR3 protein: CASSARTPHWTPTNYGYTF. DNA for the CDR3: TGTGCCAGCAGCGCACGTACACCTCACTGGACACCGACTAACTATGGCTACACCTTC.

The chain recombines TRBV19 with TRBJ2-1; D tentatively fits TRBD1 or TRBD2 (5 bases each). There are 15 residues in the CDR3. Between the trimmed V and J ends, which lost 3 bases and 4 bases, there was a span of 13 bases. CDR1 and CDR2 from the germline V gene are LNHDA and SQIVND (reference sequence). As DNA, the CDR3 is TGTGCCAGTAGTATGGGGCCGTCGGGGTACAATGAGCAGTTCTTC. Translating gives CASSMGPSGYNEQFF.

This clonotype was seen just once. CDR3: CASSLGSFYEQYF. CDR3 nucleotides: TGTGCCAGCAGTTTAGGGAGCTTCTACGAGCAGTACTTC. The chain joins TRBV27 to TRBJ2-7, with D perhaps matching TRBD2 (5 bases). CDR3 size: 13 residues. Germline loops: CDR1 MNHEY, CDR2 SMNVEV (reference sequence). Trimming took off 2 bases at V and 3 bases at J, with 8 bases between the two ends.

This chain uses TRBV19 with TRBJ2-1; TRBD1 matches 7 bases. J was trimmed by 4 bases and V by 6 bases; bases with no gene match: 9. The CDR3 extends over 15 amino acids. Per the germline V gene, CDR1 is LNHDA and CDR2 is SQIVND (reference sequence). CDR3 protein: CASREGTRGYNEQFF. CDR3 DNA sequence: TGTGCCAGTAGGGAAGGGACCAGGGGGTACAATGAGCAGTTCTTC.

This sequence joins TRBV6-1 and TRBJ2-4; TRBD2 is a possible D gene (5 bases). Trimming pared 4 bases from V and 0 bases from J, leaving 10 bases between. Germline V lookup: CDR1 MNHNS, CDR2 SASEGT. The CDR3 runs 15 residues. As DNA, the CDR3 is TGTGCCAGCAGTGGAGGGTTTCTAGCCAAAAACATTCAGTACTTC. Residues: CASSGGFLAKNIQYF.

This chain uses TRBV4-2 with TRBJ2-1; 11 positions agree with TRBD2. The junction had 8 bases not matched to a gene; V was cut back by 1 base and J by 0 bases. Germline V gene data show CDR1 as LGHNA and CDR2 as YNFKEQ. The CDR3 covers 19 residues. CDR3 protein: CASSQVGTSGTSSYNEQFF. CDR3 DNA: TGTGCCAGCAGCCAAGTTGGGACTAGCGGAACGAGCTCCTACAATGAGCAGTTCTTC.

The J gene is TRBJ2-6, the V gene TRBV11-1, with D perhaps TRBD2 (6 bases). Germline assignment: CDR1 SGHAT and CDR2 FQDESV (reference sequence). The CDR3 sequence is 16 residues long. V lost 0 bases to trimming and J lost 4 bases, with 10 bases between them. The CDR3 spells CASSLAFGRGANVLTF. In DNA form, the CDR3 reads TGTGCCAGCAGCTTAGCGTTCGGGAGAGGGGCCAACGTCCTGACTTTC.

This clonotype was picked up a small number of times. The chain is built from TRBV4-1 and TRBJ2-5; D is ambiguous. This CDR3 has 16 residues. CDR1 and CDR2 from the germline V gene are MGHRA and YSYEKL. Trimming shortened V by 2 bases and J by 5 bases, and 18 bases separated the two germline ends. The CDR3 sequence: CASSQPAMDPTETQYF. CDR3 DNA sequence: TGCGCCAGCAGCCAACCCGCGATGGACCCGACGGAGACCCAGTACTTC.

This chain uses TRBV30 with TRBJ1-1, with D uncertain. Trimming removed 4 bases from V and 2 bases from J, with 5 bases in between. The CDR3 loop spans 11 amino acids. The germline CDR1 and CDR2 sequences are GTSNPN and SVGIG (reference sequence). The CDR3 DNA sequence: TGTGCCTGGACTTTAAACACTGAAGCTTTCTTT. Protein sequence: CAWTLNTEAFF. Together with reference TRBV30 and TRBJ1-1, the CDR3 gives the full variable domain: SQTIHQWPATLVQPVGSPLSLECTVEGTSNPNLYWYRQAAGRGLQLLFYSVGIGQISSEVPQNLSASRPQDRQFILSSKKLLLSDSGFYLCAWTLNTEAFFGQGTRLTVV.

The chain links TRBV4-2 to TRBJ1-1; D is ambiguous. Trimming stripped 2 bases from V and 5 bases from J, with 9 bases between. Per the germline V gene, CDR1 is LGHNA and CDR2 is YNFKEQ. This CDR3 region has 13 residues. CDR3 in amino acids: CASSQQYGTEAFF. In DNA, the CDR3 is TGTGCCAGCAGCCAACAGTACGGAACTGAAGCTTTCTTT.

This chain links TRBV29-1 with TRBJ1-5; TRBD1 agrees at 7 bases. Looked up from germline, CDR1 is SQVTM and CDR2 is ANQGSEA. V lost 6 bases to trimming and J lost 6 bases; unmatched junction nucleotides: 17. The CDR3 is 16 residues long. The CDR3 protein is CSVLLPPGGGGQPQHF. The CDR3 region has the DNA TGCAGCGTCCTACTCCCCCCAGGGGGAGGAGGTCAGCCCCAGCATTTT.

DNA of the CDR3: TGTGCCTGGGGAACAGGGGGCTACGAGCAGTACTTC. Translating it yields CAWGTGGYEQYF. The chain has TRBV30 and TRBJ2-7, with 8 positions matching TRBD1. The V and J ends lost 5 bases and 3 bases, in that order; junction bases with no gene match: 3. CDR1 and CDR2 (germline): GTSNPN, SVGIG (reference sequence). This CDR3 region has 12 residues.